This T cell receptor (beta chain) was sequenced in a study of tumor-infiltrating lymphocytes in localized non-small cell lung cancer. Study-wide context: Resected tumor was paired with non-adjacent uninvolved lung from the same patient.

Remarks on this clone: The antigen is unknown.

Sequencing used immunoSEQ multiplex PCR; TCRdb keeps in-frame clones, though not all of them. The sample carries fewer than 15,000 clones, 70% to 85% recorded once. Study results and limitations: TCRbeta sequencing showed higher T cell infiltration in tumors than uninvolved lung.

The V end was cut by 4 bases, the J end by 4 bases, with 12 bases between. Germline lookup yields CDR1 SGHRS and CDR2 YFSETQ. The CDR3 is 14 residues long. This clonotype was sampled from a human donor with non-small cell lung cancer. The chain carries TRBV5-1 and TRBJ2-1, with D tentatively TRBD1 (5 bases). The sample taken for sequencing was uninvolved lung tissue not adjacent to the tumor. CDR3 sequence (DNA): TGCGCCAGCAGCATTGGACAAGGATACAATGAGCAGTTCTTC. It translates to CASSIGQGYNEQFF.